The 32 T cell receptor beta chains listed next were all sequenced from one sample in a study of blood T cell repertoires in COVID-19. Here immunoSEQ multiplex PCR was the method, and the copy in TCRdb shows in-frame clones only, minus some. The table lists about 55,000 clones, roughly 87% of them singletons. Sequenced material: peripheral blood. The receptors here all came from a woman aged 55-69 years with acute or convalescent COVID-19.

The V and J genes are TRBV5-4 and TRBJ2-1; D is perhaps TRBD2 (7 bases). Trimming took 4 bases from V and 4 from J, leaving 15 bases between them. The germline V gene has CDR1 SGHNT and CDR2 YYREEE (reference sequence). The CDR3 spans 15 residues. CDR3: CASSIVGGLYNEQFF. The CDR3 bases are TGTGCCAGCAGCATTGTCGGGGGGCTGTACAATGAGCAGTTCTTC. The full variable domain, rest sourced from reference TRBV5-4 and TRBJ2-1, is ETGVTQSPTHLIKTRGQQVTLRCSSQSGHNTVSWYQQALGQGPQFIFQYYREEENGRGNFPPRFSGLQFPNYSSELNVNALELDDSALYLCASSIVGGLYNEQFFGPGTRLTVL.

V gene TRBV5-4 combines with J gene TRBJ2-3, with 8 bases matching TRBD2. Germline loops: CDR1 SGHNT, CDR2 YYREEE (reference sequence). Unmatched junction bases numbered 4, after V lost 1 base and J lost 0 bases. The CDR3 length is 16 residues. The CDR3 DNA reads TGTGCCAGCAGCTTGAAAACTAGCGGTAGCACAGATACGCAGTATTTT. Amino acid sequence: CASSLKTSGSTDTQYF.

This clone has just a few counts. CDR3 region: CASSYLQGREQYF. CDR3 DNA sequence: TGTGCCAGCAGTTACTTACAGGGTCGCGAGCAGTACTTC. The chain has TRBV6-5 and TRBJ2-7; D may be TRBD1 (6 bases). The germline gives CDR1 MNHEY, CDR2 SVGAGI. The CDR3 totals 13 residues. The ends were cut back, 1 base at V and 6 bases at J, with 10 bases in the middle.

The chain employs TRBV6-1 and TRBJ2-7, with TRBD1 identical over 9 bases. This CDR3 region has 15 residues. Trimming took 10 bases from V and 1 from J; bases not matched to a gene: 11. Per the germline V gene, CDR1 is MNHNS and CDR2 is SASEGT. The CDR3 loop reads CATFPGQGSSYEQYF. CDR3 sequence (DNA): TGTGCCACCTTTCCGGGACAGGGATCTTCCTACGAGCAGTACTTC.

In its sample, this clone was seen once. The chain is built from TRBV10-3 and TRBJ1-2; D call uncertain. Germline lookup yields CDR1 ENHRY and CDR2 SYGVKD. The CDR3 spans 13 residues. The V and J ends lost 3 bases and 0 bases respectively, with 5 bases between them. CDR3 nucleotides: TGTGCCATCAGTGAACTGACTAACTATGGCTACACCTTC. Amino acids: CAISELTNYGYTF.

The rearrangement joins TRBV4-2 to TRBJ2-1; D possibly corresponds to TRBD2 (7 bases). The CDR3 loop spans 16 amino acids. Trimming removed 0 bases from V and 5 bases from J, with 14 bases in between. Germline CDR1 LGHNA, CDR2 YNFKEQ. The CDR3 nucleotides read TGTGCCAGCAGCCAAGAGGAGGGCGGGGGCCACAATGAGCAGTTCTTC. Protein product: CASSQEEGGGHNEQFF.

The chain joins TRBV5-4 to TRBJ2-5; D is unclear. There are 15 residues in the CDR3. The ends were cut back, 4 bases at V and 5 bases at J, with 18 bases in the middle. CDR1 SGHNT and CDR2 YYREEE come from the germline V gene (reference sequence). The CDR3 DNA sequence: TGTGCCAGCAGCCCCGTTGGTTCCCAGTCGGAGACCCAGTACTTC. This gives the protein CASSPVGSQSETQYF. Full variable domain (rest looked up from reference TRBV5-4 and TRBJ2-5): ETGVTQSPTHLIKTRGQQVTLRCSSQSGHNTVSWYQQALGQGPQFIFQYYREEENGRGNFPPRFSGLQFPNYSSELNVNALELDDSALYLCASSPVGSQSETQYFGPGTRLLVL.

The chain recombines TRBV5-1 with TRBJ1-3; D uncertain. Germline CDR1 SGHRS, CDR2 YFSETQ. V lost 3 bases, J lost 0 bases, and 10 bases lay in between. The CDR3 loop spans 15 amino acids. The CDR3 DNA follows: TGCGCCAGCAGCTACGACTCCCGCTCTGGAAACACCATATATTTT. Amino acids: CASSYDSRSGNTIYF.

The V and J genes are TRBV4-1 and TRBJ2-2; TRBD2 aligns across 12 bases. The CDR3 loop spans 18 amino acids. V lost 3 bases and J lost 5; bases outside the gene matches: 10. Germline CDR1 and CDR2: MGHRA and YSYEKL. Here the CDR3 reads CASSHSGTSGPGTGELFF. In nucleotides, the CDR3 is TGCGCCAGCAGCCACTCCGGGACTAGCGGGCCTGGGACCGGGGAGCTGTTTTTT.

The J gene is TRBJ1-3, the V gene TRBV21-1. TRBV21-1 corresponds to a pseudogene. The CDR3 length is 19 residues. Here the CDR3 reads CASTSNGRTTDFSGNTIYF. As DNA, the CDR3 is TGTGCCAGCACCTCAAACGGGAGGACTACGGATTTTTCTGGAAACACCATATATTTT.

V gene TRBV5-1 combines with J gene TRBJ2-5, with D hard to call. The V gene's germline CDR1 is SGHRS and CDR2 YFSETQ. There are 14 residues in the CDR3. Trimming stripped 0 bases from V and 5 bases from J, with 11 bases between. The CDR3 nucleotides are TGCGCCAGCAGCTTGGCCGGTGTTACGGAGACCCAGTACTTC. Residues: CASSLAGVTETQYF.

The chain recombines TRBV27 with TRBJ1-1; no reliable D call. V was trimmed by 5 bases and J by 6 bases, leaving 16 bases between them. This CDR3 spans 14 amino acids. Per the germline V gene, CDR1 is MNHEY and CDR2 is SMNVEV (reference sequence). The CDR3 DNA is TGTGCCAGCAGTCCGCCCCGCAATGGAGCTGAAGCTTTCTTT. This encodes CASSPPRNGAEAFF.

V gene TRBV5-4 combines with J gene TRBJ2-7; 11 bases line up with TRBD2. The V segment lost 0 bases and the J segment 4 bases; nucleotides outside the gene matches: 6. The CDR3 sequence is 16 residues long. The V gene's germline CDR1 is SGHNT and CDR2 YYREEE (reference sequence). DNA for the CDR3: TGTGCCAGCAGCTTGGGTAGCGGGGGGGCAGTTTACGAGCAGTACTTC. This sequence encodes CASSLGSGGAVYEQYF.

The chain has TRBV2 and TRBJ2-7; weak D call: TRBD1 (6 bases). The germline V gene encodes CDR1 SNHLY and CDR2 FYNNEI. Between the trimmed V and J ends, which lost 8 bases and 5 bases, there was a span of 19 bases. There are 14 residues in the CDR3. This chain's CDR3 is CASSPQGLSDEQYF. The CDR3 DNA reads as TGTGCCAGCTCCCCTCAGGGGCTCAGCGACGAGCAGTACTTC.

The chain has TRBV27 and TRBJ2-5, with TRBD2 identical over 13 bases. From germline, CDR1 is MNHEY and CDR2 SMNVEV (reference sequence). The length of the CDR3 is 16 residues. The V gene end was trimmed by 7 bases and the J gene end by 5 bases; junction bases not matched to a gene: 10. For the CDR3, the DNA is TGTGCCAGCAACCCTAGACTAGCGGGGGGTATGGAGACCCAGTACTTC. It yields the protein CASNPRLAGGMETQYF.

This chain uses TRBV27 with TRBJ1-6, with TRBD1 identical over 9 bases. With 2 bases clipped from V and 7 bases from J, the junction kept 9 bases outside the gene matches. Germline V gene lookup returns CDR1 MNHEY and CDR2 SMNVEV (reference sequence). The CDR3 is 17 residues long. CDR3: CASSLVQGALGNSPLHF. DNA of the CDR3: TGTGCCAGCAGTTTAGTACAGGGGGCGTTGGGCAATTCACCCCTCCACTTT.

This clone turned up a few times. The chain combines TRBV10-3 with TRBJ1-1; D remains ambiguous. With 0 bases removed from V and 1 base from J, the gap between germline ends came to 6 bases. Germline-derived CDR1 and CDR2 are ENHRY and SYGVKD. The CDR3 runs to 14 residues. CDR3 protein: CAISESSGNTEAFF. For the CDR3, the DNA is TGTGCCATCAGTGAGTCGTCGGGGAACACTGAAGCTTTCTTT.

J is TRBJ1-2 and V is TRBV14; 7 bases line up with TRBD1. The germline gives CDR1 SGHDN, CDR2 FVKESK. Trimming at V came to 0 bases and at J to 5 bases, leaving 6 bases not matched to a gene. CDR3 size: 15 residues. CDR3 nucleotide sequence: TGTGCCAGCAGCCAAGATCAGGCGACAGGGTATGGCTACACCTTC. Amino acid sequence: CASSQDQATGYGYTF.

The rearrangement joins TRBV7-3 to TRBJ1-1; a weak D match, TRBD1 (6 bases). Germline values: CDR1 SGHTA, CDR2 FQGTGA. The ends were cut back, 5 bases at V and 5 bases at J, with 15 bases in the middle. The CDR3 length is 14 residues. Written as DNA, the CDR3 is TGTGCCAGCAGCCCAAGGGGGTCGGGTACTGAAGCTTTCTTT. It codes for CASSPRGSGTEAFF.

CDR3 protein: CASSRSSGDRGRSPLHF. The CDR3 DNA follows: TGTGCCAGCAGCCGATCTTCCGGCGACAGGGGACGATCACCCCTCCACTTT. This chain joins TRBV7-9 and TRBJ1-6, with 8 bases fitting TRBD1. The CDR3 has 17 residues. V dropped 5 bases and J dropped 10; count of bases not matched to a gene: 16. Germline CDR1 is SEHNR and CDR2 is FQNEAQ (reference sequence).

About this clone itself: One junction end disagrees with the germline gene, perhaps due to a read error. V usage is TRBV29-1 and J usage is TRBJ2-1; 8 bases agree with TRBD2. Germline lookup yields CDR1 SQVTM and CDR2 ANQGSEA. This CDR3 region has 12 residues. The DNA of the CDR3 is TGTGCTAGCGGGCGAATTAACAATGAGCAGTTCTTC. Translating it yields CASGRINNEQFF.

J is TRBJ1-2 and V is TRBV5-8, with a tentative D call TRBD1 (5 bases). Trimming left V 2 bases short and J 5 bases short, with 10 bases between. The CDR3 is 13 amino acids. In germline, CDR1 is SGHTS, CDR2 YDEGEE. CDR3 coding DNA: TGTGCCAGCAGCTTTGGGGGGACTTATGGCTACACCTTC. This translates into CASSFGGTYGYTF.

This sequence joins TRBV6-1 and TRBJ1-5; the D gene is possibly TRBD1 (5 bases). V was shortened by 1 base and J by 6 bases, with 10 bases between the two germline ends. CDR3 length equals 14 residues. CDR1 is MNHNS, CDR2 SASEGT, per germline. The CDR3 bases are TGTGCCAGCAGTGAAGTTGGGGCAGGTCAGCCCCAGCATTTT. Its protein is CASSEVGAGQPQHF.

This clone was detected only a few times. The V gene is TRBV5-4, the J gene TRBJ2-1; 11 bases agree with TRBD1. Germline V gives CDR1 SGHNT, CDR2 YYREEE (reference sequence). CDR3 length equals 15 residues. The V gene end was trimmed by 2 bases and the J gene end by 9 bases; junction bases not matched to a gene: 7. The CDR3, as DNA: TGTGCCAGCAGCTTTAGCGGACAGGGGGCTGGTGAGCAGTTCTTC. Its translation: CASSFSGQGAGEQFF.

The chain is built from TRBV3-1 (or the pseudogene TRBV3-2) and TRBJ2-1, with 9 bases identical to TRBD1. The CDR3 is 15 amino acids. J gave up 7 bases and V 1 base, and 5 bases lay outside the gene matches. The germline gives CDR1 LGHDT, CDR2 YNNKEL (reference sequence). CDR3 amino acids: CASSQGQGVVNEQFF. As DNA, the CDR3 is TGTGCCAGCAGCCAAGGACAGGGGGTCGTGAATGAGCAGTTCTTC.

The chain has TRBV25-1 and TRBJ2-7; D possibly corresponds to TRBD1 (6 bases). The CDR3 length is 14 residues. The germline V gene has CDR1 MGHDK and CDR2 SYGVNS. With 8 bases removed from V and 2 bases from J, the gap between germline ends came to 16 bases. CDR3 region: CASASGTLTYEQYF. CDR3 nucleotide sequence: TGTGCCAGCGCCTCCGGGACACTGACCTACGAGCAGTACTTC.

The V and J genes are TRBV3-1 (or the pseudogene TRBV3-2) and TRBJ1-1, with 7 bases aligning to TRBD1. Germline CDR1 and CDR2: LGHDT and YNNKEL (reference sequence). The V and J ends lost 0 bases and 10 bases, in that order; junction bases with no gene match: 11. The CDR3 loop spans 15 amino acids. Here the CDR3 reads CASSQDLAGGGGAFF. As DNA, the CDR3 is TGTGCCAGCAGCCAAGATCTTGCAGGGGGAGGAGGAGCTTTCTTT.

This chain connects TRBV6-2 or TRBV6-3 to TRBJ2-6; possibly TRBD1 for D (6 bases). V shed 0 bases and J shed 0 bases, with 21 bases lying between them. Germline lookup yields CDR1 MNHEY and CDR2 SVGEGT. The CDR3 consists of 21 residues. CDR3 in amino acids: CASSYSRGNRDPHSGANVLTF. In nucleotides, the CDR3 is TGTGCCAGCAGTTACTCGAGAGGGAACAGGGATCCCCACTCTGGGGCCAACGTCCTGACTTTC.

This clone was picked up a small number of times. The gene calls are TRBV2 and TRBJ1-1; TRBD1 matches at 7 bases. V was pared by 6 bases and J by 0 bases, with 10 bases of the junction left unmatched. Per germline, CDR1 SNHLY and CDR2 FYNNEI. The CDR3 is 16 residues long. In DNA, the CDR3 is TGTGCCAGCAGCCCAATGGACAGGATCATGAACACTGAAGCTTTCTTT. As protein: CASSPMDRIMNTEAFF.

The V call is TRBV7-8, the J call TRBJ2-3; no clear D. The V gene lost 5 bases and the J gene lost 0 bases, with 12 bases spanning the gap. This CDR3 is built from 15 residues. The V gene's germline CDR1 is SGHVS and CDR2 FQNEAQ. The CDR3 region is CASSHSVRSTDTQYF. DNA of the CDR3: TGTGCCAGCAGCCACTCCGTCAGGAGCACAGATACGCAGTATTTT. Using reference TRBV7-8 and TRBJ2-3 for the parts outside the CDR3, the full variable domain is GAGVSQSPRYKVAKRGQDVALRCDPISGHVSLFWYQQALGQGPEFLTYFQNEAQLDKSGLPSDRFFAERPEGSVSTLKIQRTQQEDSAVYLCASSHSVRSTDTQYFGPGTRLTVL.

This chain links TRBV6-4 with TRBJ1-5; D unclear. Germline CDR1 is MRHNA and CDR2 is SNTAGT. The CDR3 spans 15 residues. The V and J ends lost 5 bases and 3 bases respectively, with 14 bases between them. The CDR3 sequence is CASSYQPGNNQPQHF. As DNA, the CDR3 is TGTGCCAGCAGTTACCAGCCCGGGAACAATCAGCCCCAGCATTTT.

For the CDR3, the DNA is TGTGCCAGCAGTGAACGTGTGACAGGAGACTATAATTCACCCCTCCACTTT. Translating it yields CASSERVTGDYNSPLHF. The rearrangement links TRBV6-1 to TRBJ1-6; D perhaps matches TRBD1 (6 bases). CDR1 is MNHNS and CDR2 is SASEGT in the germline V gene. The CDR3 loop spans 17 amino acids. V was clipped by 2 bases and J by 3 bases, with 14 bases between them.